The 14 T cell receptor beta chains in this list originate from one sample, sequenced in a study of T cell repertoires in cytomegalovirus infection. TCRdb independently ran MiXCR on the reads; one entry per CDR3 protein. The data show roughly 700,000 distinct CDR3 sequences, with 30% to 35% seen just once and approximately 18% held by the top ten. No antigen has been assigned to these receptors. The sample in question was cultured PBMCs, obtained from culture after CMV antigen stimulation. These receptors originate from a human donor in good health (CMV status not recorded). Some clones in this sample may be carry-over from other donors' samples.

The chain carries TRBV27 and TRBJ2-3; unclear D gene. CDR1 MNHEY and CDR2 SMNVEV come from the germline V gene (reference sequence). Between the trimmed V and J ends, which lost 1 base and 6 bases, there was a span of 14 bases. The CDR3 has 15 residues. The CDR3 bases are TGTGCCAGCAGTTTATTACCCCAACTCAGGGATACGCAGTATTTT. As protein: CASSLLPQLRDTQYF.

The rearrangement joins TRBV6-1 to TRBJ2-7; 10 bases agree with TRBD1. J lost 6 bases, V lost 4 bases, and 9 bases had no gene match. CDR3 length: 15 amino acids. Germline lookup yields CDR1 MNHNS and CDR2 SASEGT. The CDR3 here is CASSVVGQGYSEQYF. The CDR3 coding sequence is TGTGCCAGCAGTGTAGTGGGACAGGGGTATTCCGAGCAGTACTTC.

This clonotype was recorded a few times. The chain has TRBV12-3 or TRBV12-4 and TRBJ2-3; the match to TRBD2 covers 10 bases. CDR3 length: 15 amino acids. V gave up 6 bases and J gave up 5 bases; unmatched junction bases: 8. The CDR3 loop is CASREAGGFEDTQYF. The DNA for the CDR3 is TGTGCCAGCAGAGAAGCGGGAGGGTTTGAAGATACGCAGTATTTT.

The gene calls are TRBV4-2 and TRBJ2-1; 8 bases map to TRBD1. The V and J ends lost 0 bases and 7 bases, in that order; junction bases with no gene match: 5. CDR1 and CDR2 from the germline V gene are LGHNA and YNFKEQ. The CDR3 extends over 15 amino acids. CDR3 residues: CASSQEERTGNEQFF. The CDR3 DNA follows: TGTGCCAGCAGCCAAGAAGAGAGGACAGGGAATGAGCAGTTCTTC.

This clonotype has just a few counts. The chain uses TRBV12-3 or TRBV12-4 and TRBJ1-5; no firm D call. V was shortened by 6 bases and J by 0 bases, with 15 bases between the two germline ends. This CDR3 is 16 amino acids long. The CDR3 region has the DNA TGTGCCAGCAGCCGGTCCGGGCGAGGTAGCAATCAGCCCCAGCATTTT. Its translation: CASSRSGRGSNQPQHF.

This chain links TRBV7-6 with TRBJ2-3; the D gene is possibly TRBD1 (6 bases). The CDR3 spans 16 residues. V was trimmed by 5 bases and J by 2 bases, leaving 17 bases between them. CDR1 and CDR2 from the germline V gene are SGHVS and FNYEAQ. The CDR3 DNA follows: TGTGCCAGCAGCCCACCGGGACACACCACCACAGATACGCAGTATTTT. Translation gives CASSPPGHTTTDTQYF.

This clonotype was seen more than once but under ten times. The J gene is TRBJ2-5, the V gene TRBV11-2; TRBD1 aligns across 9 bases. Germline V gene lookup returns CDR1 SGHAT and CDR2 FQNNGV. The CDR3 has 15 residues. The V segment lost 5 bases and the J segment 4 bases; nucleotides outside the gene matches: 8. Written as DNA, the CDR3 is TGTGCCAGCAGCACTCGGACAGGGGCGGTAGAGACCCAGTACTTC. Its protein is CASSTRTGAVETQYF.

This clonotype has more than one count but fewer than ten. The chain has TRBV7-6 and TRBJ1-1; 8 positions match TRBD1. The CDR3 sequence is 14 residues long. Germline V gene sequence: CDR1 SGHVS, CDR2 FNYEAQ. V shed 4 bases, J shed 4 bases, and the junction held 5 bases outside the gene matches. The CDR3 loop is CASSSTGASTEAFF. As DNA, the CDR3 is TGTGCCAGCAGCTCGACAGGGGCCTCCACTGAAGCTTTCTTT.

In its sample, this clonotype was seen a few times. Written as DNA, the CDR3 is TGTGCCAGCGCACACGGGGCAGGCCTCTACAATGAGCAGTTCTTC. It codes for CASAHGAGLYNEQFF. The chain combines TRBV7-9 with TRBJ2-1, with D possibly being TRBD1 or TRBD2 (5 bases each). The CDR3 contains 15 residues. Trimming took off 8 bases at V and 3 bases at J, with 17 bases between the two ends. Germline lookup yields CDR1 SEHNR and CDR2 FQNEAQ (reference sequence).

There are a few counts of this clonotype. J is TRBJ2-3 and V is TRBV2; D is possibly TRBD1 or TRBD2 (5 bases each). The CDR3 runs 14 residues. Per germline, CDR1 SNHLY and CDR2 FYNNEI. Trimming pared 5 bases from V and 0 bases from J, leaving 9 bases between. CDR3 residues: CASSWDGSTDTQYF. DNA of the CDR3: TGTGCCAGCAGTTGGGACGGAAGCACAGATACGCAGTATTTT.

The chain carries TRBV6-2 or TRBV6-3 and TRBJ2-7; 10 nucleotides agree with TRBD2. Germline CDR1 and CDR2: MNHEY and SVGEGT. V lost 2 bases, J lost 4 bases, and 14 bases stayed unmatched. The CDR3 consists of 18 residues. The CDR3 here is CASSYLKREGRGGYEQYF. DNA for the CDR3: TGTGCCAGCAGTTACCTCAAGCGGGAGGGCCGCGGGGGATACGAGCAGTACTTC.

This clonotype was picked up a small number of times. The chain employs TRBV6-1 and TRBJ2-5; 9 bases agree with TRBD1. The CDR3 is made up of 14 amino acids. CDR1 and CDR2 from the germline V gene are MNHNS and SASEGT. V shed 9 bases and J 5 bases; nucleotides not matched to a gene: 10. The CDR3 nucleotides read TGTGCCAGTCGTCCGGGACAGGGTTCGGAGACCCAGTACTTC. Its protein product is CASRPGQGSETQYF.

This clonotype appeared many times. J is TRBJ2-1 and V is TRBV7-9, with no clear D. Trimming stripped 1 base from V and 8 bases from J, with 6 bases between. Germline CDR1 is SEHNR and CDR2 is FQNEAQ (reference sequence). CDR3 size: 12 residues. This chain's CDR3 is CASSLGKYEQFF. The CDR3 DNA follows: TGTGCCAGCAGCTTAGGGAAATATGAGCAGTTCTTC.

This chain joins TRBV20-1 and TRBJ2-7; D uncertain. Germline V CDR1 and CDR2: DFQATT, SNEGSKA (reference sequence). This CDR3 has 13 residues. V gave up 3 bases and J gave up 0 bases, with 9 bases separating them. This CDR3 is CSARGLSSYEQYF. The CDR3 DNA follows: TGCAGTGCTAGGGGTCTGAGCTCCTACGAGCAGTACTTC.